A selection of T cell receptor beta chains follows, all from one sample in a study of T cells after yellow fever vaccination. TCRdb called the 5' RACE reads again in MiXCR, with one record for every CDR3 protein. The sample records 620,000 or so distinct CDR3 sequences, roughly a sixth being singletons. Sequenced material: PBMCs, taken 5 days after the first yellow fever vaccination. Receptors were obtained from a man younger than 35 who received the YFV17D yellow fever vaccine. The CDR3 runs from the conserved cysteine through the conserved F or W. Each record gives: V gene, clone size, D gene, J gene, CDR3 DNA, CDR3 protein. A D gene is named only where the DNA matches it firmly. Part of the rows lack a size; the others show once, few, many or a class for expanded clones.

TRBV3-1	few	TRBD1	TRBJ2-1	TGTGCCAGCAGCCCGGGACAGGAACACAATGAGCAGTTCTTC	CASSPGQEHNEQFF
TRBV7-9	many	.	TRBJ2-5	TGTGCCAGCAGCTTATCTTCCTTACCCGGGGCCCAGTACTTC	CASSLSSLPGAQYF
TRBV2	few	.	TRBJ2-5	TGTGCCAGCAGTGAACTTTACGGGACCCAGTACTTC	CASSELYGTQYF
TRBV4-1	.	.	TRBJ1-5	TGCGCCAGCAGCTATAAGGACAGCGGGAATCAGCCCCAGCATTTT	CASSYKDSGNQPQHF
TRBV18	few	TRBD1	TRBJ1-1	TGTGCCAGCTCACCGGACCAGGGGGACACTGAAGCTTTCTTT	CASSPDQGDTEAFF
TRBV9	.	.	TRBJ2-2	TGTGCCAGCAGCTCTGACGGGGAGCTGTTTTTT	CASSSDGELFF
TRBV7-9	few	TRBD2	TRBJ2-5	TGTGCCAGCAGCTCCCGACTAGCCCTCCAAGAGACCCAGTACTTC	CASSSRLALQETQYF
TRBV6-2/TRBV6-3	.	.	TRBJ1-1	TGTGCCAGCAGCTCTGAACCGATGAACACTGAAGCTTTCTTT	CASSSEPMNTEAFF
TRBV6-5	few	TRBD1	TRBJ1-2	TGTGCCAGCAGTTACTCGGCGACAGGGGGCGTCTATGGCTACACCTTC	CASSYSATGGVYGYTF
TRBV6-1	.	TRBD2	TRBJ2-1	TGTGCCAGCAGAGCTATACTAGCGGGGGGCAAATTTGAGCAGTTCTTC	CASRAILAGGKFEQFF
TRBV6-2/TRBV6-3	.	TRBD2	TRBJ2-1	TGTGCCAGCAGAAACGATACTTACGGACTAGCAATGGACAATGAGCAGTTCTTC	CASRNDTYGLAMDNEQFF
TRBV11-2	.	.	TRBJ2-5	TGTGCCAGCAGCTCCATACTAGTCTCGGAAGAGACCCAGTACTTC	CASSSILVSEETQYF
TRBV4-2	.	TRBD1	TRBJ2-5	TGTGCCAGCAGCCAAGATGCGACAGGGTGGGAGACCCAGTACTTC	CASSQDATGWETQYF
TRBV7-2	.	.	TRBJ2-1	TGTGCCAGCAGTTTCCGAACGGGGACGGGATACTATGAGCAGTTCTTC	CASSFRTGTGYYEQFF
TRBV29-1	.	.	TRBJ2-3	TGCAGCGTGTGGACTTTACCTAGCACAGATACGCAGTATTTT	CSVWTLPSTDTQYF
TRBV5-1	.	.	TRBJ1-4	TGCGCCAGCACCCGAGGTCAGAATTACGGTTACGTGAGTGAAAAACTGTTTTTT	CASTRGQNYGYVSEKLFF
TRBV6-2/TRBV6-3	.	TRBD1	TRBJ1-2	TGTGCCAGCAGTAGCTCGGACAGGATCGCTGGCTACACCTTC	CASSSSDRIAGYTF
TRBV5-1	.	TRBD1	TRBJ1-2	TGCGCCAGCAGCCTGACAGGGAGAGACTATGGCTACACCTTC	CASSLTGRDYGYTF
TRBV20-1	once	.	TRBJ1-1	TGCAGTGCTAGAGTAGCCAGGGGATGGGGCACTGAAGCTTTCTTT	CSARVARGWGTEAFF
TRBV6-1	.	.	TRBJ1-1	TGTGCCAGCAGCAAACACGTCCGAGAGGTAGAAGCTTTCTTT	CASSKHVREVEAFF
TRBV6-1	few	.	TRBJ1-2	TGTGCCAGCAGTGCCCCTGGCTACACCTTC	CASSAPGYTF
TRBV5-1	many	.	TRBJ2-2	TGCGCCAGCAGCCTCCTAGGGGGGGAGGAGCTGTTTTTT	CASSLLGGEELFF
TRBV5-4	.	.	TRBJ1-1	TGTGCCAGCAGTTCGACGGGAAACTCGAACACTGAAGCTTTCTTT	CASSSTGNSNTEAFF
TRBV9	few	.	TRBJ1-1	TGTGCCAGCAGCGTAGCGCAGTTCACTGAAGCTTTCTTT	CASSVAQFTEAFF
TRBV6-1	.	TRBD2	TRBJ2-3	TGTGCCAGCAGCCTTAGCGGGGGAGAACTCACAGATACGCAGTATTTT	CASSLSGGELTDTQYF
TRBV6-1	few	.	TRBJ2-7	TGTGCCAGCAGTGAAGCTCCGACAGGTTCCTACGAGCAGTACTTC	CASSEAPTGSYEQYF
TRBV28	.	TRBD1	TRBJ1-1	TGTGCCAGCAGTTGGGGACAGGGACAAAGGAACACTGAAGCTTTCTTT	CASSWGQGQRNTEAFF
TRBV25-1	many	.	TRBJ2-5	TGTGCCAGCAGTGAATATAATGGGGGTTACACGGAGACCCAGTACTTC	CASSEYNGGYTETQYF
TRBV12-5	few	TRBD1	TRBJ1-1	TGTGCTAGTGGTTTCAAGTGGGACAGGGGGCGCGTAAGGTTGAACACTGAAGCTTTCTTT	CASGFKWDRGRVRLNTEAFF